These 18 T cell receptor beta chains share one sample of origin, sequenced in a study of a mutant IDH1 vaccine in newly diagnosed glioma. Method: immunoSEQ multiplex PCR; TCRdb's copy keeps in-frame clones and lacks some. The sample includes about 92,000 clones, approximately 83% of them seen just once. This sample's time point: baseline, week 1 (first vaccination visit). Treatment meaning: pre-vaccination baseline after standard-of-care therapy. Sequenced material: PBMCs, taken from a glioma patient treated with radiotherapy, temozolomide or both. These TCRs come from a woman in her fifties or sixties with glioma.

V and J are TRBV2 and TRBJ1-1; D possibly corresponds to TRBD1 (6 bases). Trimming removed 3 bases at V and 0 bases at J, with 17 bases between. The germline V gene has CDR1 SNHLY and CDR2 FYNNEI. The CDR3 spans 17 residues. The CDR3 DNA is TGTGCCAGCAGTGATGATGGGGAGGGGGTCATGAACACTGAAGCTTTCTTT. Its translation is CASSDDGEGVMNTEAFF.

This chain links TRBV7-2 with TRBJ1-4; TRBD1 might be the D (6 bases). V was trimmed by 4 bases and J by 12 bases, leaving 18 bases between them. The CDR3 sequence is 14 residues long. The germline V gene encodes CDR1 SGHTA and CDR2 FQGNSA. CDR3 region: CASSSGRWKGELFF. The CDR3 DNA reads as TGTGCCAGCAGCTCAGGACGGTGGAAGGGGGAACTGTTTTTT.

This clone was detected once. V usage is TRBV5-4 and J usage is TRBJ2-1, with 9 bases identical to TRBD1. CDR3 length: 16 amino acids. Germline trimming cut 4 bases from V and 3 bases from J; bases unmatched to any gene: 8. Germline V gene sequence: CDR1 SGHNT, CDR2 YYREEE (reference sequence). The CDR3: CASSPGQGKNYNEQFF. Written as DNA, the CDR3 is TGTGCCAGCAGCCCGGGACAGGGCAAGAACTACAATGAGCAGTTCTTC.

CDR3 sequence (DNA): TGTGCCAGCAGTGAAGTCACTAGCGGTCGGCAGTTCTTC. Translation: CASSEVTSGRQFF. The chain has TRBV6-1 and TRBJ2-1, with 8 bases matching TRBD2. The CDR3 totals 13 residues. V dropped 1 base and J dropped 12; count of bases not matched to a gene: 5. CDR1 and CDR2 from the germline V gene are MNHNS and SASEGT.

This chain's CDR3 is CASSSRTDPREQYF. DNA for the CDR3: TGCGCCAGCAGCTCCCGGACAGATCCCAGGGAGCAGTACTTC. The chain uses TRBV5-1 and TRBJ2-7, with D possibly matching TRBD1 (6 bases). The germline V gene has CDR1 SGHRS and CDR2 YFSETQ. The CDR3 runs 14 residues. The V gene lost 3 bases and the J gene lost 7 bases, with 17 bases spanning the gap.

The V and J genes are TRBV27 and TRBJ2-1; D may be TRBD1 or TRBD2 (6 bases each). Germline CDR1 reads MNHEY; CDR2 reads SMNVEV (reference sequence). The CDR3 totals 14 residues. Trimming took 2 bases from V and 4 from J, leaving 9 bases between them. CDR3 loop: CASSLGGLYNEQFF. The DNA for the CDR3 is TGTGCCAGCAGTTTAGGGGGGCTTTACAATGAGCAGTTCTTC.

The CDR3 reads CAWRRDSEQFF. In DNA, the CDR3 is TGTGCCTGGAGGAGGGACAGTGAGCAGTTCTTC. The chain carries TRBV30 and TRBJ2-1, with TRBD1 identical over 7 bases. Per germline, CDR1 GTSNPN and CDR2 SVGIG (reference sequence). The CDR3 spans 11 residues. The V and J ends lost 3 bases and 9 bases, in that order; junction bases with no gene match: 2.

This clone has only a few counts. J is TRBJ1-6 and V is TRBV18, with D perhaps TRBD1 (6 bases). This CDR3 is 13 amino acids long. Trimming left V 8 bases short and J 9 bases short, with 14 bases between. CDR1 is KGHSH, CDR2 LQKENI, per germline. As DNA, the CDR3 is TGTGCCAGCGTGGGGGGCCGGGGTTCACCCCTCCACTTT. As protein: CASVGGRGSPLHF.

CDR3 sequence (DNA): TGTGCCAGCAGCGCGAACACCGGGGAGCTGTTTTTT. This codes for CASSANTGELFF. V usage is TRBV9 and J usage is TRBJ2-2, with unresolved D. The germline V gene has CDR1 SGDLS and CDR2 YYNGEE. There are 12 residues in the CDR3. Trimming stripped 3 bases from V and 0 bases from J, with 0 bases between.

The J gene is TRBJ1-4, the V gene TRBV5-1; D gene ambiguous. This CDR3 comprises 12 residues. Germline lookup yields CDR1 SGHRS and CDR2 YFSETQ. V was clipped by 0 bases and J by 11 bases, with 8 bases between them. This CDR3 reads CASSLAGGKLFF. DNA for the CDR3: TGCGCCAGCAGCTTGGCCGGAGGGAAACTGTTTTTT.

J is TRBJ1-2 and V is TRBV19; D ambiguous. V lost 1 base, J lost 0 bases, and 9 bases lay in between. Per the germline V gene, CDR1 is LNHDA and CDR2 is SQIVND (reference sequence). The length of the CDR3 is 15 residues. CDR3: CASSIGHRANYGYTF. In DNA form, the CDR3 reads TGTGCCAGTAGTATAGGTCACAGAGCTAACTATGGCTACACCTTC. The variable domain in full, with the rest retrieved from reference TRBV19 and TRBJ1-2, is DGGITQSPKYLFRKEGQNVTLSCEQNLNHDAMYWYRQDPGQGLRLIYYSQIVNDFQKGDIAEGYSVSREKKESFPLTVTSAQKNPTAFYLCASSIGHRANYGYTFGSGTRLTVV.

The chain carries TRBV19 and TRBJ2-7; 10 bases agree with TRBD1. Trimming took 3 bases from V and 5 from J; bases not matched to a gene: 4. In germline, CDR1 is LNHDA, CDR2 SQIVND (reference sequence). The CDR3 extends over 14 amino acids. Here the CDR3 reads CASSIPTGGHEQYF. CDR3 nucleotides: TGTGCCAGTAGTATCCCGACAGGGGGCCACGAGCAGTACTTC. Full variable domain (outside the CDR3, taken from reference TRBV19 and TRBJ2-7): DGGITQSPKYLFRKEGQNVTLSCEQNLNHDAMYWYRQDPGQGLRLIYYSQIVNDFQKGDIAEGYSVSREKKESFPLTVTSAQKNPTAFYLCASSIPTGGHEQYFGPGTRLTVT.

The CDR3 DNA follows: TGTGCCAGCTCACCAACAGGGGCAACCCAAGAGACCCAGTACTTC. Translated, it gives CASSPTGATQETQYF. The rearrangement uses TRBV18 and TRBJ2-5; 7 bases align to TRBD1. The trim removed 2 bases at V and 1 base at J, leaving 4 bases unmatched. This CDR3 has 15 amino acids. CDR1 KGHSH and CDR2 LQKENI come from the germline V gene.

This clone was counted a single time. The rearrangement joins TRBV7-2 to TRBJ1-3, with D possibly TRBD1 on 6 matching bases. Germline CDR1 and CDR2: SGHTA and FQGNSA. V was cut by 2 bases and J by 10 bases, with 15 bases left in between. The CDR3 consists of 14 residues. Here the CDR3 reads CASSLYGTTETIYF. DNA for the CDR3: TGTGCCAGCAGCTTATACGGGACAACAGAGACCATATATTTT.

J is TRBJ2-7 and V is TRBV5-1; 8 bases agree with TRBD2. CDR1 and CDR2 from the germline V gene are SGHRS and YFSETQ. V gave up 2 bases and J gave up 1 base; unmatched junction bases: 5. This CDR3 has 15 amino acids. CDR3 sequence (DNA): TGCGCCAGCAGCTTATTAGCGGGGCGTTCCTACGAGCAGTACTTC. It codes for CASSLLAGRSYEQYF.

This sequence joins TRBV4-2 and TRBJ2-5, with TRBD2 as a possible D gene (6 bases). Germline V gene lookup returns CDR1 LGHNA and CDR2 YNFKEQ. The V and J ends lost 1 base and 5 bases respectively, with 17 bases between them. CDR3 length: 16 amino acids. DNA for the CDR3: TGTGCCAGCAGCCAAGGTTCGACTAGTGGGCGGGAGACCCAGTACTTC. It encodes CASSQGSTSGRETQYF.

This chain connects TRBV4-1 to TRBJ1-3; D ambiguous. V lost 0 bases to trimming and J lost 4 bases, with 10 bases between them. The V gene's germline CDR1 is MGHRA and CDR2 YSYEKL. The CDR3 spans 15 residues. As DNA, the CDR3 is TGCGCCAGCAGCCAAGACCACAACGAGGGAAACACCATATATTTT. This sequence encodes CASSQDHNEGNTIYF.

The rearrangement uses TRBV7-8 and TRBJ1-2; a possible D gene is TRBD1 (5 bases). Per germline, CDR1 SGHVS and CDR2 FQNEAQ. Trimming took 4 bases from V and 0 from J, leaving 9 bases between them. This CDR3 region has 14 residues. CDR3 DNA: TGTGCCAGCAGCTCCGCGACAGCTAACTATGGCTACACCTTC. Its translation: CASSSATANYGYTF. Full variable domain (remainder filled in from reference TRBV7-8 and TRBJ1-2): GAGVSQSPRYKVAKRGQDVALRCDPISGHVSLFWYQQALGQGPEFLTYFQNEAQLDKSGLPSDRFFAERPEGSVSTLKIQRTQQEDSAVYLCASSSATANYGYTFGSGTRLTVV.